Listed below are T cell receptor beta chains from one sample, sequenced in a study of T-cell reconstitution after alpha-beta-depleted transplantation in children. TCRdb analysed the PCR reads with MiXCR anew, one entry per CDR3 protein. The profile shows about 300,000 distinct CDR3 sequences, over 9% of them singletons. Source: PBMCs, taken before TCRalphabeta/CD19-depleted stem cell transplant. These receptor sequences come from a boy under two years old with acute myeloid leukemia, due to receive a stem cell transplant. The CDR3 runs from the conserved cysteine through the conserved F or W. A D gene is named only where the DNA matches it firmly. Expanded clones get a size class; other rows say once, few or many, or leave the size out.

v_call	d_call	j_call	clone_size	cdr3_nt	cdr3_aa
TRBV5-4	NA	TRBJ1-1	few	TGTGCCAGCAGCTTGGCCGGAACCGGGACCACTGAAGCTTTCTTT	CASSLAGTGTTEAFF
TRBV20-1	NA	TRBJ2-5	many	TGCAGACCACAGGGATCCAAAGAGACCCAGTACTTC	CRPQGSKETQYF
TRBV6-5	NA	TRBJ2-1	many	TGTGCCAGCAGTTACTCTCGGACGTCCTACAATGAGCAGTTCTTC	CASSYSRTSYNEQFF
TRBV5-4	NA	TRBJ2-2	many	TGTGCCAGCACCCCCGGGCGGAACGGGGAGCTGTTTTTT	CASTPGRNGELFF
TRBV20-1	TRBD2	TRBJ2-3	NA	TGCAGTGCTAGAGGGACTAGCGAATACACAGATACGCAGTATTTT	CSARGTSEYTDTQYF
TRBV27	NA	TRBJ1-2	many	TGTGCCAGCAGTTCTGGCTATGGCTACACCTTC	CASSSGYGYTF
TRBV12-3/TRBV12-4	NA	TRBJ1-5	many	TGTGCCAGCAGCCCGGGCGGACATAGCAATCAGCCCCAGCATTTT	CASSPGGHSNQPQHF
TRBV27	NA	TRBJ1-6	NA	TGTGCCACCCTAGGTAGGGTTGGGTCACCCCTCCACTTT	CATLGRVGSPLHF
TRBV6-1	TRBD1	TRBJ2-1	many	TGTGCCAGCATCGGGACAGGGTGGAACAATGAGCAGTTCTTC	CASIGTGWNNEQFF
TRBV7-2	NA	TRBJ2-3	many	TGTGCCAGCAGCTTAGGGTGGTGGGTCCCAGATACGCAGTATTTT	CASSLGWWVPDTQYF
TRBV14	NA	TRBJ2-4	many	TGTGCCAGCAGCCAAGTAGGAGACATTCAGTACTTC	CASSQVGDIQYF
TRBV12-3/TRBV12-4	NA	TRBJ1-4	many	TGTGCCAGCAGTTTCTCGGGCAGTACTGAAAAACTGTTTTTT	CASSFSGSTEKLFF
TRBV12-3/TRBV12-4	NA	TRBJ2-7	many	TGTGCCAGCAGTCCCCAGGGATACGCTCACTACGAGCAGTACTTC	CASSPQGYAHYEQYF
TRBV7-9	TRBD1	TRBJ1-6	NA	TGTGCCAGCAGGCGGGACAGTCTCCTATATAATTCACCCCTCCACTTT	CASRRDSLLYNSPLHF
TRBV9	TRBD2	TRBJ2-7	many	TGTGCCAGCAGCTCTGGGACTAGCGGGAGGAACGAGCAGTACTTC	CASSSGTSGRNEQYF
TRBV29-1	NA	TRBJ1-4	many	TGCAGCGCTGCTCAGGGAGGTAATGAAAAACTGTTTTTT	CSAAQGGNEKLFF
TRBV5-1	TRBD1	TRBJ2-7	few	TGCGCCAGCAGCAGTTCCGGGACAGGGGGGGACGAGCAGTACTTC	CASSSSGTGGDEQYF
TRBV5-1	NA	TRBJ2-7	many	TGCGCCAGCAGCTTGAACAGGGCCGAGCAGTACTTC	CASSLNRAEQYF
TRBV12-3/TRBV12-4	TRBD1	TRBJ2-3	many	TGTGCCAGCATCCCAGACAGGGAAGACGGTTCAGGCACAGATACGCAGTATTTT	CASIPDREDGSGTDTQYF
TRBV28	TRBD2	TRBJ2-2	few	TGTGCCAGCAGTCAACTAGCGGGAGGGCCCAATTACACCGGGGAGCTGTTTTTT	CASSQLAGGPNYTGELFF
TRBV7-2	NA	TRBJ1-4	NA	TGTGCCAGCAGCGAGATAGGGACTGTAGTTGAAAAACTGTTTTTT	CASSEIGTVVEKLFF
TRBV4-2	NA	TRBJ2-5	many	TGTGCCAGCAGCCAAGAGTGGTACCAAGAGACCCAGTACTTC	CASSQEWYQETQYF
TRBV5-1	NA	TRBJ2-1	many	TGCGCCAGCAGCTTGGGGGTTTTTGCGGCTGAGCAGTTCTTC	CASSLGVFAAEQFF
TRBV4-1	TRBD1	TRBJ1-5	many	TGCGCCAGCAGCCAAGATCTTGGGACAGGGGCGCAGCAGCCCCAGCATTTT	CASSQDLGTGAQQPQHF
TRBV6-1	NA	TRBJ1-2	many	TGTGCCAGCAGGACTACCGGGACCGAAGGTAACTATGGCTACACCTTC	CASRTTGTEGNYGYTF
TRBV12-3/TRBV12-4	NA	TRBJ2-7	large	TGTGCCAGCAGTACCGCATTAGACGAGCAGTACTTC	CASSTALDEQYF
TRBV6-2/TRBV6-3	NA	TRBJ1-1	many	TGTGCCAGCAGCATCAAATACACTGAAGCTTTCTTT	CASSIKYTEAFF
TRBV12-3/TRBV12-4	TRBD2	TRBJ2-1	many	TGTGCCAGCAGTTTGCCGGCGGGAGTCCCCTACAATGAGCAGTTCTTC	CASSLPAGVPYNEQFF
TRBV14	TRBD2	TRBJ2-1	many	TGTGCCAGCAGCCTAGCGGGACCCTACAATGAGCAGTTCTTC	CASSLAGPYNEQFF
TRBV20-1	NA	TRBJ2-7	many	TGCAGTGCTAGACGACTAGGCAACTACGAGCAGTACTTC	CSARRLGNYEQYF
TRBV20-1	TRBD1	TRBJ2-1	many	TGCAGTGCTAGAGACACATACCCGGGACAGTTGAACAATGAGCAGTTCTTC	CSARDTYPGQLNNEQFF
TRBV20-1	TRBD2	TRBJ2-2	few	TGCAGTGCTAGCCTTCTAGCGGCCGGAGACACCGGGGAGCTGTTTTTT	CSASLLAAGDTGELFF
TRBV24-1	NA	TRBJ2-6	many	TGTGCCACCAGTGAGACCTCTGGGGCCAACGTCCTGACTTTC	CATSETSGANVLTF
TRBV4-1	NA	TRBJ1-5	NA	TGCGCCAGCAGCCAACTGAGGGGATATCAGCCCCAGCATTTT	CASSQLRGYQPQHF
TRBV25-1	NA	TRBJ2-5	many	TGTGCCAGCAGTGGGGCCCCGGGACTCGCCAGAGAGACCCAGTACTTC	CASSGAPGLARETQYF
TRBV4-3	TRBD2	TRBJ2-1	NA	TGCGCCAGCAGCCCAAGGGAGGGCCGAGAGCAGTTCTTC	CASSPREGREQFF
TRBV3-1	NA	TRBJ1-5	many	TGTGCCAGCAGCCAAGCCCAACAGCCCCAGCATTTT	CASSQAQQPQHF
TRBV7-3	TRBD2	TRBJ2-1	many	TGTGCCAGCAGCTTCAGCGGGGGGAAAAATGAGCAGTTCTTC	CASSFSGGKNEQFF
TRBV7-9	TRBD2	TRBJ2-2	many	TGTGCCAGCAGCTTAGAAGCGGGGATCACCGGGGAGCTGTTTTTT	CASSLEAGITGELFF
TRBV20-1	NA	TRBJ1-1	many	TGCAGTGCTCCGCTTCTGGACAGGAACACTGAAGCTTTCTTT	CSAPLLDRNTEAFF
TRBV5-1	NA	TRBJ2-1	many	TGCGCCAGCAGCTTTCCTCTAACGGGAGAGGTCTGGTACCTTTACAATGAGCAGTTCTTC	CASSFPLTGEVWYLYNEQFF
TRBV15	NA	TRBJ2-5	many	TGTGCCACCAGCATGGGAGCGGTTGAGACCCAGTACTTC	CATSMGAVETQYF
TRBV27	NA	TRBJ1-2	many	TGTGCCAGCAGCCCTTTTGGGGACTATGGCTACACCTTC	CASSPFGDYGYTF
TRBV7-4	NA	TRBJ2-1	many	TGTGCCAGCAGCTTAGGGACTCTAACCTACAATGAGCAGTTCTTC	CASSLGTLTYNEQFF
TRBV28	TRBD1	TRBJ1-5	NA	TGTGCCAGCATCGACAGGGGTAGCAATCAGCCCCAGCATTTT	CASIDRGSNQPQHF
TRBV11-3	NA	TRBJ2-3	many	TGTGCCAGCAGCTTAATAGGAATTGGGCTAGGAAGCACAGATACGCAGTATTTT	CASSLIGIGLGSTDTQYF
TRBV12-3/TRBV12-4	NA	TRBJ2-3	many	TGTGCCAGCAGTTTAACAGCTCTAACGCAGTATTTT	CASSLTALTQYF
TRBV12-3/TRBV12-4	NA	TRBJ1-2	NA	TGTGCCAGCAGCGCCAGGATAACAAACTATGGCTACACCTTC	CASSARITNYGYTF
TRBV10-3	NA	TRBJ1-1	many	TGTGCCATCAGTGGAGGCAGGGCATCCCTCATGAACACTGAAGCTTTCTTT	CAISGGRASLMNTEAFF
TRBV4-3	NA	TRBJ2-5	many	TGCGCCAGCAGCCAAGATACTTCCCTCACCCAGTACTTC	CASSQDTSLTQYF
TRBV4-2	NA	TRBJ2-7	many	TGTGCCAGCAGCCCGGACTATGCCTACGAGCAGTACTTC	CASSPDYAYEQYF
TRBV19	TRBD1	TRBJ1-4	NA	TGTGCCAGTAGTATGGACAGGGATGAAAAACTGTTTTTT	CASSMDRDEKLFF